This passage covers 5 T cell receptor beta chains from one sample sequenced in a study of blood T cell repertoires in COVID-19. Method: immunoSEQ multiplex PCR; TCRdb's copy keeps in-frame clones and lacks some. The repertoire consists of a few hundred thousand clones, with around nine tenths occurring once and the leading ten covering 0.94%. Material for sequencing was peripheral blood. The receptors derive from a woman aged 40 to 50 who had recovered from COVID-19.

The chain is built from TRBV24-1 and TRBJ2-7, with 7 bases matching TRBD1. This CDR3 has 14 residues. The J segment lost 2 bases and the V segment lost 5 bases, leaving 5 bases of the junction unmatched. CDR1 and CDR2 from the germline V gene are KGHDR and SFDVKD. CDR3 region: CATSAWDRAYEQYF. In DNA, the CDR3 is TGTGCCACCAGTGCATGGGACAGAGCCTACGAGCAGTACTTC.

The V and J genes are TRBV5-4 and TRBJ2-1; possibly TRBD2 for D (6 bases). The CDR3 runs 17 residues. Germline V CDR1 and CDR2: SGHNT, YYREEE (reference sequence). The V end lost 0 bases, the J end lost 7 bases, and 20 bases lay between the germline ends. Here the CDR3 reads CASSLDLKLLAKNEQFF. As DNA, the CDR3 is TGTGCCAGCAGCTTGGATCTAAAGCTCCTAGCGAAAAATGAGCAGTTCTTC.

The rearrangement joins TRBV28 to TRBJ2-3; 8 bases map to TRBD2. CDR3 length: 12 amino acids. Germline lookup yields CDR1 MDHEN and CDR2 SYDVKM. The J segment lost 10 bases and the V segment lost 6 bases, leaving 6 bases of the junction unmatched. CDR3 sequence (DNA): TGTGCCAGCAGATCACCGGGACTAGCGCAGTATTTT. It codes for CASRSPGLAQYF.

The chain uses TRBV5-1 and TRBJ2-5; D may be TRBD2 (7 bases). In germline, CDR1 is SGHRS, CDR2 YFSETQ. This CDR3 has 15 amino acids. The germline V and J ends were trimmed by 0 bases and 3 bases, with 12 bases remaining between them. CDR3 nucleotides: TGCGCCAGCAGCTTGGGAGGGGGGGGCGAAGAGACCCAGTACTTC. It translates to CASSLGGGGEETQYF.

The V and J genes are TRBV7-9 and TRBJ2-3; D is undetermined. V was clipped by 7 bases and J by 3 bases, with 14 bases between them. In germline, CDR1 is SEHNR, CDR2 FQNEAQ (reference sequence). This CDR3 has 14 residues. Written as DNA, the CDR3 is TGTGCCAGCAACCCTCGAGAAGCGACAGATACGCAGTATTTT. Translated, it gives CASNPREATDTQYF.